Below, one T cell receptor beta chain is given with its context. What it recognizes is unknown. CDR1 SNHLY and CDR2 FYNNEI come from the germline V gene. Between the trimmed V and J ends, which lost 6 bases and 4 bases, there was a span of 9 bases. This CDR3 contains 12 residues. The sample originates from a study of graft-versus-host responses after intestinal transplantation. Produced via immunoSEQ multiplex PCR; TCRdb's table is partial and in-frame only. The sample includes 75,000 to 100,000 clones, about 93% of them seen just once. The rearrangement uses TRBV2 and TRBJ1-2; D is possibly TRBD1 (6 bases). The sequencing here drew on unstimulated CD8+ T cells sorted from spleen or lymph node cells, taken before intestinal transplant. The receptor was isolated from a human donor who received an intestinal transplant. The CDR3 DNA sequence: TGTGCCAGCAGGACAGGCCTCTATGGCTACACCTTC. Encoded protein: CASRTGLYGYTF.